What follows is one T cell receptor beta chain and its context. Its antigen is as yet unknown. The sample originates from a study of vaccination and CD4 T cells after COVID-19. Study details: The BNT162b2 or mRNA-1273 vaccine was given to participants in two doses. Overlapping SARS-CoV-2, HCoV-NL63, HCoV-OC43 and HCoV-229E spike peptides were used to stimulate cells.

Study conclusions and caveats: Researchers report that 304 of 307 vaccine-specific clones in convalescent patients proved spike mono-reactive.

Stated treatment: roughly 11-day PBMC culture with coronavirus spike peptide pools or control peptides (ViraFEST assay). Using peptide pools, antigen-specific T cells were expanded in ViraFEST before TCRs were sequenced. An Oncomine TCR Beta short-read assay was used to sequence the DNA from cultured CD4+ T cells. TCRdb re-called the PCR reads with MiXCR, one entry per CDR3 protein. The repertoire holds 11,000 or so distinct CDR3 sequences, with around 40% as singletons. With 3 bases clipped from V and 8 bases from J, the junction kept 8 bases outside the gene matches. The CDR3 is made up of 16 amino acids. From germline, CDR1 is KGHSH and CDR2 LQKENI.

V and J are TRBV18 and TRBJ2-2, with 11 bases matching TRBD1. The source is a human donor who had recovered from COVID-19. The sequenced material came from CD4+ T cells from blood, cultured in vitro. CDR3 protein: CASSPRGQGAAGELFF. DNA for the CDR3: TGTGCCAGCTCACCCCGCGGACAGGGGGCAGCGGGGGAGCTGTTTTTT.